Many counts were recorded for the clone carrying this T cell receptor (beta chain). These data originate in a study of spatial heterogeneity in lung cancer. TCRdb re-called the 5' RACE reads through MiXCR, storing one row per CDR3 protein. The table includes about 38,000 distinct CDR3 sequences, 6% to 8% detected once. The time point here: sample taken at primary tumor resection. Extraction of whole RNA from tumor, nontumor lung or frozen PBMC preceded unsorted sequencing. Germline CDR1 and CDR2: LNHDA and SQIVND (reference sequence). This CDR3 has 15 amino acids. Trimming removed 6 bases from V and 1 base from J, with 15 bases in between.

The chain combines TRBV19 with TRBJ1-1, with D possibly TRBD1 on 6 matching bases. The sequences come from PBMCs, collected at surgery. This TCR derives from a male donor with early-stage non-small cell lung cancer. The CDR3 spells CASRPVQDRNTEAFF. CDR3 nucleotides: TGTGCCAGTAGACCCGTCCAGGACAGGAACACTGAAGCTTTCTTT.